These T cell receptor beta chains were read from a single sample in a study of regulatory T cells in long-lasting Graves disease. TCRdb analysed the multiplex PCR reads with MiXCR anew, one entry per CDR3 protein. The sample carries about 610,000 distinct CDR3 sequences, roughly 15% recorded once. The sample was also reused in another study, on T cells in Graves' hyperthyroidism and ophthalmopathy.

Sample: peripheral blood mononuclear cells (PBMCs), taken at new diagnosis, from a patient treated with antithyroid drugs. These receptors came from a young man with Graves disease. The CDR3 runs from the conserved cysteine through the conserved F or W. D genes are given only for firm matches. Clone size is not always given. Where it is, it says once, few, many or a class for expanded clones.

>many|TRBV2|-|TRBJ1-2
CASSETGTPSLGYTF
TGTGCCAGCAGTGAAACCGGGACACCGTCTTTAGGCTACACCTTC
>few|TRBV27|-|TRBJ1-4
CASRRTQGYGTNEKLFF
TGTGCCAGCAGGCGTACACAGGGATATGGGACTAATGAAAAACTGTTTTTT
>-|TRBV3-1|-|TRBJ2-1
CASSQAGETRSGQFF
TGTGCCAGCAGCCAAGCCGGGGAGACCCGCTCCGGGCAGTTCTTC
>few|TRBV5-1|TRBD2|TRBJ2-1
CASSLYGGLAGGPGVEQFF
TGCGCCAGCAGCTTGTACGGGGGACTAGCGGGAGGGCCTGGAGTTGAGCAGTTCTTC
>many|TRBV11-2|-|TRBJ2-2
CASSLVRSGELFF
TGTGCCAGCAGCTTAGTGAGGTCCGGGGAGCTGTTTTTT
>many|TRBV12-5|-|TRBJ2-7
CASGLVRSSSYEQYF
TGTGCTAGTGGTTTGGTAAGGTCGTCCTCCTACGAGCAGTACTTC
>many|TRBV20-1|-|TRBJ2-1
CSARGQSSYNEQFF
TGCAGTGCTAGAGGGCAGAGCTCCTACAATGAGCAGTTCTTC
>many|TRBV5-1|-|TRBJ1-1
CASSFSPGNTEAFF
TGCGCCAGCAGCTTTTCTCCAGGGAACACTGAAGCTTTCTTT
>many|TRBV5-1|-|TRBJ2-7
CASSTAAKDEQYF
TGCGCCAGCAGCACCGCCGCGAAGGACGAGCAGTACTTC
>few|TRBV19|TRBD1|TRBJ2-1
CASSIQGADYNEQFF
TGTGCCAGTAGTATACAGGGGGCCGACTACAATGAGCAGTTCTTC
>-|TRBV29-1|-|TRBJ2-2
CSVVETINTGELFF
TGCAGCGTTGTTGAGACAATAAACACCGGGGAGCTGTTTTTT
>many|TRBV13|TRBD2|TRBJ2-7
CASSWSRTRSYEQYF
TGTGCCAGCAGCTGGAGTCGGACTAGGTCCTACGAGCAGTACTTC
>-|TRBV5-1|-|TRBJ1-1
CASSLRGGNAEAFF
TGCGCCAGCAGCTTGCGGGGGGGGAACGCTGAAGCTTTCTTT
>-|TRBV7-2|-|TRBJ1-1
CASSIREERTEAFF
TGTGCCAGCAGCATAAGGGAGGAGAGGACTGAAGCTTTCTTT
>many|TRBV12-3/TRBV12-4|TRBD1|TRBJ2-3
CASKQGAPDTQYF
TGTGCCAGCAAACAGGGGGCCCCAGATACGCAGTATTTT
>-|TRBV19|-|TRBJ2-7
CASSLQRSPYEQYF
TGTGCCAGTAGCCTGCAGCGGTCCCCCTACGAGCAGTACTTC
>many|TRBV2|-|TRBJ1-4
CASSVGSTNEKLFF
TGTGCCAGCAGTGTGGGATCAACTAATGAAAAACTGTTTTTT
>few|TRBV6-1|-|TRBJ2-5
CASSEGNRIETQYF
TGTGCCAGCAGTGAAGGAAATAGGATAGAGACCCAGTACTTC
>-|TRBV9|-|TRBJ2-7
CASSARQGGGEQYF
TGTGCCAGCAGCGCCCGGCAGGGGGGGGGTGAGCAGTACTTC
>-|TRBV9|-|TRBJ2-2
CASSRQGTKTGELFF
TGTGCCAGCAGCAGGCAGGGAACCAAAACCGGGGAGCTGTTTTTT
>many|TRBV7-2|-|TRBJ1-1
CASSFQGSGTEAFF
TGTGCCAGCAGCTTCCAGGGGTCGGGGACTGAAGCTTTCTTT
>-|TRBV5-1|-|TRBJ2-5
CASSRAAEPQETQYF
TGCGCCAGCAGCCGAGCAGCGGAGCCACAAGAGACCCAGTACTTC
>few|TRBV20-1|-|TRBJ1-1
CSAAPPDEAFF
TGCAGTGCTGCCCCTCCCGATGAAGCTTTCTTT
>few|TRBV18|-|TRBJ2-7
CASSPPKGEQYF
TGTGCCAGCTCACCACCGAAGGGCGAGCAGTACTTC
>-|TRBV7-9|-|TRBJ1-4
CASSTIRGESEKLLF
TGTGCCAGCAGCACTATCCGGGGGGAGAGTGAAAAACTGCTTTTT
>many|TRBV20-1|TRBD2|TRBJ2-7
CSAISGIESSYEQYF
TGCAGTGCTATAAGCGGGATCGAGAGCTCCTACGAGCAGTACTTC